This entry lists 29 T cell receptor beta chains sequenced from one sample in a study of OX40 agonist ivuxolimab in advanced cancers. Sequenced by immunoSEQ multiplex PCR; TCRdb stores in-frame clones only, minus some. The data hold fewer than 95,000 clones, with around 91% observed a single time. Sequences were derived from CD4+ or CD8+ T cells sorted from blood, sampled in a trial of the OX40 agonist ivuxolimab. These receptor sequences come from an adult with an advanced solid tumor such as melanoma, head and neck, liver or kidney cancer.

The rearrangement links TRBV6-5 to TRBJ1-1; a weak D match, TRBD1 (5 bases). This CDR3 has 14 amino acids. The germline V gene encodes CDR1 MNHEY and CDR2 SVGAGI. Between the trimmed V and J ends, which lost 0 bases and 5 bases, there was a span of 10 bases. The CDR3, as DNA: TGTGCCAGCAGTTACTCGACAGCGGAGACTGAAGCTTTCTTT. Translated, it gives CASSYSTAETEAFF.

This chain joins TRBV9 and TRBJ2-1; 9 positions agree with TRBD2. V gave up 4 bases and J gave up 4 bases; unmatched junction bases: 9. The germline gives CDR1 SGDLS, CDR2 YYNGEE. The CDR3 sequence is 16 residues long. CDR3 nucleotides: TGTGCCAGCAGCCTATCTAGCGGGGATACTTACAATGAGCAGTTCTTC. Translated, it gives CASSLSSGDTYNEQFF.

The genes are TRBV5-6 and TRBJ2-5, with D unresolved. The CDR3 has 16 residues. Germline CDR1 reads SGHDT; CDR2 reads YYEEEE. Trimming cost V 0 bases and J 4 bases, with 16 bases left between them. The CDR3 nucleotides are TGTGCCAGCAGCTTGGAGGTGGGCGAGGTAGGAGAGACCCAGTACTTC. Translating gives CASSLEVGEVGETQYF.

The gene calls are TRBV19 and TRBJ2-6, with D possibly being TRBD1 (6 bases). CDR1 is LNHDA, CDR2 SQIVND, per germline (reference sequence). This CDR3 spans 15 amino acids. V was clipped by 6 bases and J by 2 bases, with 11 bases between them. The CDR3 loop is CASRQTGTGANVLTF. The DNA for the CDR3 is TGTGCCAGTAGACAGACAGGAACTGGGGCCAACGTCCTGACTTTC.

The chain carries TRBV6-1 and TRBJ1-1, with TRBD1 identical over 7 bases. The CDR3 extends over 13 amino acids. With V trimmed by 7 bases and J by 7 bases, 9 bases remained unmatched. CDR1 and CDR2 (germline): MNHNS, SASEGT. The CDR3 DNA is TGTGCCAGCACTACTCGGGGGGACAGTGAAGCTTTCTTT. It codes for CASTTRGDSEAFF.

The rearrangement uses TRBV11-3 and TRBJ1-2, with no clear D. Germline V gene data show CDR1 as SGHNT and CDR2 as YENEEA. Trimming took off 4 bases at V and 12 bases at J, with 24 bases between the two ends. This CDR3 comprises 15 residues. The chain's CDR3 is CASSSIPGSGREHTF. The CDR3 nucleotides read TGTGCCAGCAGCTCGATTCCGGGTAGTGGGCGAGAGCACACCTTC.

The V call is TRBV2, the J call TRBJ2-1; the match to TRBD1 covers 8 bases. This CDR3 is built from 15 residues. The junction had 11 bases not matched to a gene; V was cut back by 6 bases and J by 7 bases. The germline V gene encodes CDR1 SNHLY and CDR2 FYNNEI. CDR3 in DNA: TGTGCCAGCAGCAAGGACAGGGCTCAGGGGAATGAGCAGTTCTTC. Protein sequence: CASSKDRAQGNEQFF. The full variable domain, its missing parts supplied by reference TRBV2 and TRBJ2-1, is EPEVTQTPSHQVTQMGQEVILRCVPISNHLYFYWYRQILGQKVEFLVSFYNNEISEKSEIFDDQFSVERPDGSNFTLKIRSTKLEDSAMYFCASSKDRAQGNEQFFGPGTRLTVL.

V is TRBV2 and J is TRBJ2-1; 11 bases are shared with TRBD2. From germline, CDR1 is SNHLY and CDR2 FYNNEI. The CDR3 has 16 amino acids. The junction had 7 bases not matched to a gene; V was cut back by 5 bases and J by 4 bases. CDR3 nucleotide sequence: TGTGCCAGCAGTTTGGGACTAGCGGAGTATTACAATGAGCAGTTCTTC. It specifies CASSLGLAEYYNEQFF.

The chain carries TRBV7-2 and TRBJ1-3; D is perhaps TRBD1 (6 bases). Trimming pared 4 bases from V and 2 bases from J, leaving 15 bases between. CDR1 is SGHTA, CDR2 FQGNSA, per germline. The CDR3 length is 16 residues. The CDR3 loop is CASSSQPQGTGNTIYF. The CDR3 region has the DNA TGTGCCAGCAGCTCCCAGCCCCAGGGGACTGGAAACACCATATATTTT.

The CDR3 DNA follows: TGTGCCAGCAGTCCCGGGACAGGGGCTTCCGAGCAGTACTTC. Amino acids: CASSPGTGASEQYF. The genes are TRBV27 and TRBJ2-7; TRBD1 aligns across 10 bases. CDR1 and CDR2 (germline): MNHEY, SMNVEV (reference sequence). The CDR3 covers 14 residues. J gave up 6 bases and V 5 bases, and 7 bases lay outside the gene matches.

The chain uses TRBV6-5 and TRBJ2-5; D might be TRBD1 (6 bases). The assigned J gene may be wrong: the sequence end matches TRBJ2-7 better. This CDR3 is built from 14 residues. CDR1 MNHEY and CDR2 SVGAGI come from the germline V gene. The CDR3 nucleotides read TGTGCCAGCAGTTACTCGGGACAAATCTACGAGCAGTACTTC. Its protein product is CASSYSGQIYEQYF.

The CDR3, as DNA: TGTGCCAGCAACCGGGGCATAAATGAAAAACTGTTTTTT. Its translation: CASNRGINEKLFF. V and J are TRBV7-8 and TRBJ1-4, with D possibly matching TRBD1 (5 bases). V lost 7 bases, J lost 5 bases, and 11 bases lay in between. Germline V lookup: CDR1 SGHVS, CDR2 FQNEAQ. This CDR3 has 13 amino acids.

V and J are TRBV25-1 and TRBJ2-7, with 9 bases that match TRBD2. The V and J ends lost 1 base and 4 bases, in that order; junction bases with no gene match: 5. The germline CDR1 and CDR2 sequences are MGHDK and SYGVNS. The length of the CDR3 is 15 residues. The CDR3 loop is CASSESTSGKYEQYF. The CDR3 bases are TGTGCCAGCAGTGAATCGACTAGCGGCAAATACGAGCAGTACTTC.

The CDR3 region is CASSGSRSPEQPQHF. Here the CDR3 DNA reads TGTGCCAGTAGTGGCTCCAGATCCCCCGAACAGCCCCAGCATTTT. V usage is TRBV19 and J usage is TRBJ1-5, with no clear D. Trimming shortened V by 5 bases and J by 7 bases, and 18 bases separated the two germline ends. Germline lookup yields CDR1 LNHDA and CDR2 SQIVND (reference sequence). The CDR3 spans 15 residues.

This clone was observed a handful of times. The CDR3: CAWSDLGTGNTEAFF. CDR3 coding DNA: TGTGCCTGGAGTGATCTCGGGACAGGGAACACTGAAGCTTTCTTT. The chain uses TRBV30 and TRBJ1-1, with 8 bases that match TRBD1. CDR1 is GTSNPN, CDR2 SVGIG, per germline (reference sequence). V trimming: 1 base; J trimming: 1 base; junction bases outside the gene matches: 5. The CDR3 has 15 residues.

This clone was recorded once. The V call is TRBV6-6, the J call TRBJ1-5; possibly TRBD1 for D (5 bases). Trimming cost V 3 bases and J 6 bases, with 15 bases left between them. This CDR3 comprises 15 residues. Germline CDR1 and CDR2: MNHNY and SVGAGI (reference sequence). The CDR3 reads CASSYDPGVGQPQHF. DNA of the CDR3: TGTGCCAGCAGTTATGATCCGGGGGTGGGTCAGCCCCAGCATTTT.

This clone was found once. The chain links TRBV7-2 to TRBJ1-1; 8 nucleotides match TRBD1. The CDR3 covers 15 residues. The J segment lost 2 bases and the V segment lost 5 bases, leaving 7 bases of the junction unmatched. The germline CDR1 and CDR2 sequences are SGHTA and FQGNSA. CDR3 sequence (DNA): TGTGCCAGCAGCGCCTCAGGGGGCCTCAACACTGAAGCTTTCTTT. As protein: CASSASGGLNTEAFF. The full variable domain, in which reference TRBV7-2 and TRBJ1-1 provide the parts outside the CDR3, is GAGVSQSPSNKVTEKGKDVELRCDPISGHTALYWYRQSLGQGLEFLIYFQGNSAPDKSGLPSDRFSAERTGGSVSTLTIQRTQQEDSAVYLCASSASGGLNTEAFFGQGTRLTVV.

This rearrangement joins TRBV6-6 to TRBJ2-3; no clear D. The CDR3 has 11 amino acids. Germline assignment: CDR1 MNHNY and CDR2 SVGAGI (reference sequence). V lost 8 bases and J 9 bases, leaving 12 bases between the germline ends. This CDR3 is CASRWVTTQYF. For the CDR3, the DNA is TGTGCCAGCCGCTGGGTGACCACGCAGTATTTT.

This clone was counted only a few times. This chain connects TRBV14 to TRBJ2-7, with D possibly being TRBD1 (6 bases). Germline CDR1 and CDR2: SGHDN and FVKESK. The CDR3 loop spans 14 amino acids. The V end lost 6 bases, the J end lost 2 bases, and 14 bases lay between the germline ends. The CDR3 sequence is CASSPGTIPYEQYF. The DNA for the CDR3 is TGTGCCAGCAGTCCCGGGACAATTCCCTACGAGCAGTACTTC.

The rearrangement joins TRBV18 to TRBJ1-5; the D is unclear. Trimming took 6 bases from V and 2 from J, leaving 17 bases between them. There are 16 residues in the CDR3. Germline values: CDR1 KGHSH, CDR2 LQKENI. The CDR3 DNA reads as TGTGCCAGCTCCACAACCCGCATTGGGGGCAATCAGCCCCAGCATTTT. It translates to CASSTTRIGGNQPQHF. Combining the CDR3 with reference TRBV18 and TRBJ1-5 gives the whole variable domain NAGVMQNPRHLVRRRGQEARLRCSPMKGHSHVYWYRQLPEEGLKFMVYLQKENIIDESGMPKERFSAEFPKEGPSILRIQQVVRGDSAAYFCASSTTRIGGNQPQHFGDGTRLSIL.

V gene TRBV7-2 combines with J gene TRBJ2-5, with 8 nucleotides matching TRBD2. Trimming took 6 bases from V and 3 from J; bases not matched to a gene: 9. CDR1 SGHTA and CDR2 FQGNSA come from the germline V gene. The CDR3 totals 15 residues. Here the CDR3 reads CASRGNPGGEETQYF. The CDR3 DNA reads as TGTGCCAGCAGGGGTAACCCGGGAGGGGAAGAGACCCAGTACTTC.

The chain carries TRBV7-2 and TRBJ2-7; D may match TRBD1 or TRBD2 (5 bases each). The CDR3 spans 15 residues. The V end lost 1 base, the J end lost 5 bases, and 15 bases lay between the germline ends. Germline V gene data show CDR1 as SGHTA and CDR2 as FQGNSA. The CDR3 loop reads CASSLVGPGLDEQYF. CDR3 DNA: TGTGCCAGCAGCTTAGTGGGACCTGGATTAGACGAGCAGTACTTC.

The chain uses TRBV5-6 and TRBJ1-2, with D possibly being TRBD1 (5 bases). Looked up from germline, CDR1 is SGHDT and CDR2 is YYEEEE. Trimming left V 1 base short and J 3 bases short, with 10 bases between. The CDR3 runs to 14 residues. The CDR3 DNA sequence: TGTGCCAGCAGCTTGTGGGGCAGGGACTATGGCTACACCTTC. It translates to CASSLWGRDYGYTF. The whole variable domain, remainder taken from reference TRBV5-6 and TRBJ1-2, is DAGVTQSPTHLIKTRGQQVTLRCSPKSGHDTVSWYQQALGQGPQFIFQYYEEEERQRGNFPDRFSGHQFPNYSSELNVNALLLGDSALYLCASSLWGRDYGYTFGSGTRLTVV.

The J gene is TRBJ2-4, the V gene TRBV18; 7 bases agree with TRBD2. The CDR3 runs 15 residues. From germline, CDR1 is KGHSH and CDR2 LQKENI. V shed 3 bases, J shed 8 bases, and the junction held 10 bases outside the gene matches. The CDR3 loop is CASSPADGGRDIQYF. In DNA, the CDR3 is TGTGCCAGCTCACCCGCGGACGGAGGGAGGGACATTCAGTACTTC.

This sequence joins TRBV18 and TRBJ1-1; 12 bases line up with TRBD1. Germline CDR1 and CDR2: KGHSH and LQKENI. V shed 8 bases and J 4 bases; nucleotides not matched to a gene: 11. This CDR3 has 16 residues. For the CDR3, the DNA is TGTGCCAGCACCTCCGGGACAGGGGGCGGGAGCACTGAAGCTTTCTTT. This translates into CASTSGTGGGSTEAFF.

The CDR3 DNA reads as TGTGCCAGTAGAGGGACAGTAGCCTACGAGCAGTACTTC. It yields the protein CASRGTVAYEQYF. This chain links TRBV19 with TRBJ2-7; 7 positions match TRBD1. Germline V CDR1 and CDR2: LNHDA, SQIVND (reference sequence). The CDR3 has 13 residues. V lost 6 bases to trimming and J lost 2 bases; unmatched junction nucleotides: 4.

The chain joins TRBV7-9 to TRBJ2-2, with TRBD1 matching 8 bases. CDR1 is SEHNR and CDR2 is FQNEAQ in the germline V gene (reference sequence). Trimming at V came to 6 bases and at J to 0 bases, leaving 3 bases not matched to a gene. The CDR3 length is 15 residues. CDR3 DNA sequence: TGTGCCAGCAGTCAACAGGGGGCGAACACCGGGGAGCTGTTTTTT. Amino acids: CASSQQGANTGELFF.

The chain carries TRBV6-6 and TRBJ1-2; weak D call: TRBD1 (5 bases). V lost 6 bases to trimming and J lost 4 bases, with 12 bases between them. This CDR3 comprises 13 residues. Germline CDR1 and CDR2: MNHNY and SVGAGI (reference sequence). CDR3 sequence: CASRGVIFYGYTF. The CDR3 region has the DNA TGTGCCAGCAGGGGGGTCATCTTCTATGGCTACACCTTC.

The rearrangement joins TRBV19 to TRBJ2-1; D unclear. Germline CDR1 LNHDA, CDR2 SQIVND (reference sequence). The CDR3 contains 13 residues. With 4 bases removed from V and 6 bases from J, the gap between germline ends came to 10 bases. The CDR3 loop reads CASSSRVRNEQFF. The CDR3 nucleotides read TGTGCCAGTAGTAGCCGGGTACGCAATGAGCAGTTCTTC. Drawing the rest from reference TRBV19 and TRBJ2-1, the complete variable domain is DGGITQSPKYLFRKEGQNVTLSCEQNLNHDAMYWYRQDPGQGLRLIYYSQIVNDFQKGDIAEGYSVSREKKESFPLTVTSAQKNPTAFYLCASSSRVRNEQFFGPGTRLTVL.